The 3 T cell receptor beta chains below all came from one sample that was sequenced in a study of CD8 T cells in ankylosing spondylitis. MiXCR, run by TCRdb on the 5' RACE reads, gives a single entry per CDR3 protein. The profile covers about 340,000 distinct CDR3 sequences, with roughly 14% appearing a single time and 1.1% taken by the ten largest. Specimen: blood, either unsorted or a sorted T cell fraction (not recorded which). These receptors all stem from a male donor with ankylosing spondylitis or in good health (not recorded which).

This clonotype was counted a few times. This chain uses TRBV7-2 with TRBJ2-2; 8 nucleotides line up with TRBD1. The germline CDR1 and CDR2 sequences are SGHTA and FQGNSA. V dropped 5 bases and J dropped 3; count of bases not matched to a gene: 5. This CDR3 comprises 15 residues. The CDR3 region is CASSPRTGYTGELFF. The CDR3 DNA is TGTGCCAGCAGCCCTAGGACAGGGTACACCGGGGAGCTGTTTTTT.

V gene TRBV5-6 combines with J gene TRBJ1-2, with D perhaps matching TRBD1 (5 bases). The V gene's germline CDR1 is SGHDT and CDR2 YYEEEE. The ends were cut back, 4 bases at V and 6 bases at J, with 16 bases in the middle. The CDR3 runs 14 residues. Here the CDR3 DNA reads TGTGCCAGCAGCGCGACTAGAGGGGCGGATGGCTACACCTTC. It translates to CASSATRGADGYTF.

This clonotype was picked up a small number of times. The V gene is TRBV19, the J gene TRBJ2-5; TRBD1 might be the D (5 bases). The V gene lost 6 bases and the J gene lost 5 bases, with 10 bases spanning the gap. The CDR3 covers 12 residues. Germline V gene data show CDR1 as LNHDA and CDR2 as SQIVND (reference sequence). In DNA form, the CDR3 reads TGTGCCAGTAGCGGCTCAGGGGAGACCCAGTACTTC. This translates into CASSGSGETQYF.